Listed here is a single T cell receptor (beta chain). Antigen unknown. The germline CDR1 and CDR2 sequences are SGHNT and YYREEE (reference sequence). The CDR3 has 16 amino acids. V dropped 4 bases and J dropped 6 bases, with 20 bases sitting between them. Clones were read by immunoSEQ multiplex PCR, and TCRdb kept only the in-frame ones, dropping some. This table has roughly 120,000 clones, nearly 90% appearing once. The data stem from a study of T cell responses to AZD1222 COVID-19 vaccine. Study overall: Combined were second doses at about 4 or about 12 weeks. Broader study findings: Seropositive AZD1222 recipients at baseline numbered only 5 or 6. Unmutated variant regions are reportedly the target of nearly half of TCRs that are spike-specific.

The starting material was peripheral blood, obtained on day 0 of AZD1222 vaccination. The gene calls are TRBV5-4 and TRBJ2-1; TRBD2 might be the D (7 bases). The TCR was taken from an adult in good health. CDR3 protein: CASSPGGPPRGNEQFF. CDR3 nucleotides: TGTGCCAGCAGCCCGGGGGGCCCCCCTCGGGGCAATGAGCAGTTCTTC.